A single sample gave rise to the 28 T cell receptor beta chains below, sequenced in a study of early T cells in non-severe SARS-CoV-2 infection. One entry per CDR3 protein results from TCRdb running MiXCR on the 5' RACE reads. The table includes about 50,000 distinct CDR3 sequences, about 9.3% detected once. Sequencing used whole blood. The receptors were sampled from an adult who was a healthcare worker with PCR-confirmed SARS-CoV-2 infection or an uninfected control (not recorded which).

The sample holds many counts of this clonotype. The chain combines TRBV9 with TRBJ1-1; D perhaps matches TRBD1 (6 bases). Trimming pared 5 bases from V and 10 bases from J, leaving 21 bases between. The CDR3 has 14 residues. The germline V gene encodes CDR1 SGDLS and CDR2 YYNGEE. CDR3 nucleotides: TGTGCCAGCAGTCCTTCCAGGGGACCGAGCGCAGCTTTCTTT. Its protein is CASSPSRGPSAAFF.

The J gene is TRBJ1-1, the V gene TRBV29-1; D remains ambiguous. V lost 7 bases, J lost 1 base, and 10 bases lay in between. The CDR3 consists of 12 residues. Germline CDR1 reads SQVTM; CDR2 reads ANQGSEA. CDR3 bases: TGCAGCGGGGGAACCTGGAACACTGAAGCTTTCTTT. It is translated as CSGGTWNTEAFF.

A note on this clonotype: Compared with germline, one end of the junction differs, possibly owing to a read error. J is TRBJ1-1 and V is TRBV5-5; D unclear. Germline CDR1 is SGHKS and CDR2 is YYEKEE (reference sequence). This CDR3 region has 16 residues. The chain's CDR3 is CASSLYSGVKNTEVFF. Here the CDR3 DNA reads TGTGCCAGCAGCTTGTATTCGGGTGTAAAGAACACTGAAGTTTTCTTT. The full variable domain, completed using reference TRBV5-5 and TRBJ1-1, is DAGVTQSPTHLIKTRGQQVTLRCSPISGHKSVSWYQQVLGQGPQFIFQYYEKEERGRGNFPDRFSARQFPNYSSELNVNALLLGDSALYLCASSLYSGVKNTEVFFGQGTRLTVV.

The chain is built from TRBV7-9 and TRBJ2-1; TRBD2 matches at 9 bases. CDR3 length equals 13 residues. The J segment lost 15 bases and the V segment lost 1 base, leaving 7 bases of the junction unmatched. Per the germline V gene, CDR1 is SEHNR and CDR2 is FQNEAQ (reference sequence). The CDR3 DNA sequence: TGTGCCAGCAGCTTAGATAGCGGGAGACGTTTGTTCTTC. This encodes CASSLDSGRRLFF.

This clonotype was recorded at least ten times. This sequence joins TRBV7-2 and TRBJ2-1; TRBD2 matches at 10 bases. This CDR3 is 15 amino acids long. V lost 3 bases to trimming and J lost 10 bases; unmatched junction nucleotides: 9. Per germline, CDR1 SGHTA and CDR2 FQGNSA. In DNA form, the CDR3 reads TGTGCCAGCAGCTTTTTGTCTAGCGGGAGAGGGGAGCAGTTCTTC. Translating it yields CASSFLSSGRGEQFF.

The rearrangement joins TRBV3-1 to TRBJ2-5, with D hard to call. The germline V gene encodes CDR1 LGHDT and CDR2 YNNKEL (reference sequence). The V end lost 9 bases, the J end lost 2 bases, and 10 bases lay between the germline ends. The CDR3 runs 12 residues. Written as DNA, the CDR3 is TGTGCCAGTGACGGTTCACAAGAGACCCAGTACTTC. This codes for CASDGSQETQYF.

In its sample, this clonotype was seen many times. The junction shows a germline mismatch at one end, possibly a read error. CDR3 DNA: TGTGCTAGCAGCTTCGGTACAGGGAGTGAAAATGAGCAGTTCTTC. This codes for CASSFGTGSENEQFF. This sequence joins TRBV7-7 and TRBJ2-1; D is perhaps TRBD1 (6 bases). This CDR3 spans 15 amino acids. CDR1 and CDR2 (germline): SSHAT, FNYEAQ (reference sequence).

The J gene is TRBJ2-7, the V gene TRBV6-2 or TRBV6-3; TRBD2 might be the D (6 bases). Germline V gene sequence: CDR1 MNHEY, CDR2 SVGEGT. V shed 6 bases and J shed 3 bases, with 15 bases lying between them. This CDR3 has 14 amino acids. The CDR3 DNA reads as TGTGCCAGCAGGCCCCCGGGACTTTACTACGAGCAGTACTTC. Translation gives CASRPPGLYYEQYF.

This clonotype was observed many times. V usage is TRBV5-4 and J usage is TRBJ2-1; 10 bases map to TRBD2. The junction had 10 bases not matched to a gene; V was cut back by 0 bases and J by 10 bases. There are 16 residues in the CDR3. The germline gives CDR1 SGHNT, CDR2 YYREEE (reference sequence). In DNA, the CDR3 is TGTGCCAGCAGCTTGGATGGTCTAGCGGGAGTTGGGGAGCAGTTCTTC. This sequence encodes CASSLDGLAGVGEQFF. Full variable domain (rest looked up from reference TRBV5-4 and TRBJ2-1): ETGVTQSPTHLIKTRGQQVTLRCSSQSGHNTVSWYQQALGQGPQFIFQYYREEENGRGNFPPRFSGLQFPNYSSELNVNALELDDSALYLCASSLDGLAGVGEQFFGPGTRLTVL.

This clonotype was observed many times. This chain connects TRBV6-6 to TRBJ1-5, with D perhaps TRBD1 (5 bases). V shed 6 bases and J shed 5 bases, with 11 bases lying between them. Germline V gives CDR1 MNHNY, CDR2 SVGAGI (reference sequence). The length of the CDR3 is 13 residues. The chain's CDR3 is CASSLKGDQPQHF. As DNA, the CDR3 is TGTGCCAGCAGCCTCAAAGGGGATCAGCCCCAGCATTTT.

This clonotype occurred many times. V gene TRBV20-1 combines with J gene TRBJ2-7, with 10 bases identical to TRBD2. Germline-derived CDR1 and CDR2 are DFQATT and SNEGSKA (reference sequence). After removal of 3 bases from V and 2 bases from J, the junction contained 1 base not matched to a gene. The CDR3 is 13 residues long. The CDR3 sequence: CSASLAGAYEQYF. The CDR3 DNA reads as TGCAGTGCTAGCCTAGCGGGAGCCTACGAGCAGTACTTC.

The CDR3 loop is CASSSPDRASNTEAFF. Written as DNA, the CDR3 is TGTGCCAGCAGTTCCCCGGACAGGGCGAGCAACACTGAAGCTTTCTTT. The rearrangement links TRBV28 to TRBJ1-1; 8 bases line up with TRBD1. CDR1 and CDR2 (germline): MDHEN, SYDVKM. V dropped 4 bases and J dropped 2; count of bases not matched to a gene: 9. The CDR3 totals 16 residues. The full variable domain, rest sourced from reference TRBV28 and TRBJ1-1, is DVKVTQSSRYLVKRTGEKVFLECVQDMDHENMFWYRQDPGLGLRLIYFSYDVKMKEKGDIPEGYSVSREKKERFSLILESASTNQTSMYLCASSSPDRASNTEAFFGQGTRLTVV.

This clonotype was counted at least ten times. The chain is built from TRBV19 and TRBJ1-5; no clear D gene. CDR1 is LNHDA and CDR2 is SQIVND in the germline V gene (reference sequence). The V end lost 4 bases, the J end lost 6 bases, and 19 bases lay between the germline ends. The CDR3 contains 16 residues. The CDR3 nucleotides are TGTGCCAGTAGTACCCAAGGCGGTGCGGCAGCTCAGCCCCAGCATTTT. As protein: CASSTQGGAAAQPQHF.

J is TRBJ1-4 and V is TRBV7-9; D remains ambiguous. This CDR3 has 15 amino acids. From germline, CDR1 is SEHNR and CDR2 FQNEAQ (reference sequence). V lost 5 bases, J lost 2 bases, and 12 bases lay in between. Here the CDR3 reads CASSRPRATNEKLFF. The CDR3 nucleotides are TGTGCCAGCAGCCGACCGAGAGCCACTAATGAAAAACTGTTTTTT.

This clonotype was counted ten times or more. The chain is built from TRBV18 and TRBJ2-5; TRBD2 matches 7 bases. V was pared by 3 bases and J by 4 bases, with 11 bases of the junction left unmatched. Germline lookup yields CDR1 KGHSH and CDR2 LQKENI. The CDR3 runs 16 residues. CDR3 protein: CASSPRAGVGGETQYF. CDR3 bases: TGTGCCAGCTCACCGAGGGCGGGAGTAGGCGGAGAGACCCAGTACTTC.

This clonotype has a count of ten or more. This chain uses TRBV4-2 with TRBJ2-5; TRBD2 might be the D (6 bases). Germline-derived CDR1 and CDR2 are LGHNA and YNFKEQ. CDR3 length: 16 amino acids. V shed 1 base and J shed 2 bases, with 14 bases lying between them. CDR3 loop: CASSQGEGLEQETQYF. In DNA form, the CDR3 reads TGTGCCAGCAGCCAAGGCGAGGGACTGGAGCAAGAGACCCAGTACTTC.

This clonotype came up once. This sequence may be a read error, since a much larger clone differs from it by one base. This chain links TRBV7-6 with TRBJ2-3; 8 bases agree with TRBD1. V shed 3 bases, J shed 4 bases, and the junction held 15 bases outside the gene matches. Germline V gene sequence: CDR1 SGHVS, CDR2 FNYEAQ. This CDR3 is built from 18 residues. The CDR3 is CASSFSTRDRKNPDTQYF. CDR3 nucleotides: TGTGCCAGCAGCTTCAGCACCCGGGACAGGAAAAATCCAGATACGCAGTATTTT.

This clonotype has just a few counts. The chain combines TRBV29-1 with TRBJ2-5; 13 bases are a match to TRBD2. J lost 6 bases, V lost 7 bases, and 11 bases had no gene match. Germline CDR1 and CDR2: SQVTM and ANQGSEA. This CDR3 has 15 residues. The CDR3 sequence: CSAVSGTSGTKTQYF. The CDR3 nucleotides read TGCAGCGCCGTGTCCGGGACTAGCGGGACGAAGACCCAGTACTTC.

The gene calls are TRBV6-1 and TRBJ1-5; D remains unclear. This CDR3 is built from 13 residues. Germline V lookup: CDR1 MNHNS, CDR2 SASEGT. The V and J ends lost 6 bases and 3 bases respectively, with 9 bases between them. The CDR3 DNA is TGTGCCAGCAGGCGGACGGACAATCAGCCCCAGCATTTT. This codes for CASRRTDNQPQHF.

There are a few counts of this clonotype. The rearrangement joins TRBV3-1 to TRBJ2-3, with 12 bases lining up with TRBD1. Germline values: CDR1 LGHDT, CDR2 YNNKEL (reference sequence). Trimming cost V 5 bases and J 6 bases; bases outside gene matches: 6. The CDR3 contains 15 residues. The CDR3 reads CASSFGTGGQDTQYF. CDR3 sequence (DNA): TGTGCCAGCAGCTTTGGGACAGGGGGCCAGGATACGCAGTATTTT.

Many counts were recorded for this clonotype. V is TRBV6-1 and J is TRBJ2-1; D possibly matches TRBD1 or TRBD2 (5 bases each). V gave up 2 bases and J gave up 1 base, with 21 bases separating them. CDR3 size: 19 residues. In germline, CDR1 is MNHNS, CDR2 SASEGT. As DNA, the CDR3 is TGTGCCAGCAGTGAACATGTGTCAGGGACGGGGTGGTCCTACAATGAGCAGTTCTTC. Amino acid sequence: CASSEHVSGTGWSYNEQFF.

The chain recombines TRBV4-3 with TRBJ1-2, with D perhaps TRBD1 (5 bases). The CDR3 totals 16 residues. The germline V gene has CDR1 LGHNA and CDR2 YSLEER. The V end was cut by 0 bases, the J end by 6 bases, with 17 bases between. CDR3 in amino acids: CASSQDVTGSGHGYTF. The DNA of the CDR3 is TGCGCCAGCAGCCAAGATGTTACAGGATCGGGGCATGGCTACACCTTC.

This clonotype was found many times. This chain joins TRBV6-2 or TRBV6-3 and TRBJ1-2; D uncertain. Germline values: CDR1 MNHEY, CDR2 SVGEGT. There are 19 residues in the CDR3. V was cut by 0 bases and J by 3 bases, with 23 bases left in between. In nucleotides, the CDR3 is TGTGCCAGCAGTTACTCGGTCGGCGACGAGCAGACCCTCTACTATGGCTACACCTTC. It codes for CASSYSVGDEQTLYYGYTF.

This clonotype was detected ten times or more. The rearrangement joins TRBV7-9 to TRBJ1-1; no clear D. V lost 3 bases, J lost 6 bases, and 14 bases lay in between. Germline V gene data show CDR1 as SEHNR and CDR2 as FQNEAQ (reference sequence). This CDR3 has 14 residues. The CDR3 coding sequence is TGTGCCAGCAGCTTCCCCTTACGGTTCCCTGAAGCTTTCTTT. Translating gives CASSFPLRFPEAFF.

This clonotype occurred many times. The chain has TRBV28 and TRBJ2-3, with TRBD2 as a possible D gene (6 bases). The V and J ends lost 2 bases and 0 bases respectively, with 6 bases between them. Germline V gene sequence: CDR1 MDHEN, CDR2 SYDVKM. This CDR3 is 14 amino acids long. CDR3 bases: TGTGCCAGCAGTTTAGGGGGGAGCACAGATACGCAGTATTTT. The encoded protein is CASSLGGSTDTQYF.

The table lists this clonotype with many counts. The CDR3 protein is CASSRTGGANVLTF. The CDR3 bases are TGTGCCAGCAGTCGGACTGGAGGGGCCAACGTCCTGACTTTC. The V gene is TRBV6-6, the J gene TRBJ2-6, with D possibly being TRBD2 (5 bases). Germline loops: CDR1 MNHNY, CDR2 SVGAGI (reference sequence). V was clipped by 5 bases and J by 4 bases, with 9 bases between them. The CDR3 runs 14 residues.

There are many counts of this clonotype. In nucleotides, the CDR3 is TGTGCCAGTAGTATAGTGGCTTTGGGGGAGCAGTTCTTC. It encodes CASSIVALGEQFF. The V and J genes are TRBV19 and TRBJ2-1; no clear D. V was cut by 1 base and J by 10 bases, with 11 bases left in between. Germline loops: CDR1 LNHDA, CDR2 SQIVND (reference sequence). The CDR3 totals 13 residues.

This clonotype was recorded many times. The chain joins TRBV5-6 to TRBJ2-5; D could derive from TRBD1 or TRBD2 (5 bases each). The germline CDR1 and CDR2 sequences are SGHDT and YYEEEE. The CDR3 contains 15 residues. Trimming shortened V by 2 bases and J by 1 base, and 12 bases separated the two germline ends. The CDR3 spells CASSFATGLQETQYF. The CDR3 DNA follows: TGTGCCAGCAGCTTCGCAACGGGGCTCCAAGAGACCCAGTACTTC.